This T cell receptor beta chain was recovered during a study of CD8 T cells in Susac syndrome. Germline CDR1 is DFQATT and CDR2 is SNEGSKA (reference sequence). This CDR3 is 23 amino acids long. The ends were cut back, 0 bases at V and 2 bases at J, with 35 bases in the middle. Random hexamers primed reverse transcription of about 0.45 to 1 ug RNA. TCRdb independently ran MiXCR on the immunoSEQ multiplex PCR reads; one entry per CDR3 protein. The sample records more than 150,000 distinct CDR3 sequences, approximately 94% being singletons. Material: CD8+ T cells from PBMCs. The V call is TRBV20-1, the J call TRBJ1-5; D remains ambiguous. The clonotype comes from a human donor with multiple sclerosis. This CDR3 reads CSARDISCFFLLRGPRRNQPQHF. As DNA, the CDR3 is TGCAGTGCTAGAGATATTTCTTGCTTCTTTCTCCTTAGAGGGCCCCGCCGCAATCAGCCCCAGCATTTT.